A selection of T cell receptor beta chains follows, all from one sample in a study of blood T cell repertoires in COVID-19. Only in-frame clones appear in the TCRdb table, and some are missing; sequencing was by immunoSEQ multiplex PCR. Of 300,000 or so clones detected, about 88% appear once; the ten largest clones hold about 1.2%. Material for sequencing was peripheral blood. The origin of the receptors is a man aged 70-80 years with acute or convalescent COVID-19. The CDR3 runs from the conserved cysteine through the conserved F or W. The order of the fields is CDR3 protein, CDR3 DNA, V gene, D gene, J gene, CDR3 length. D genes are given only for firm matches.

CDR3aa: CASRISGGSYNEQFF
CDR3nt: TGTGCCAGCAGAATCAGCGGTGGCTCCTACAATGAGCAGTTCTTC
v_gene: TRBV6-5
d_gene: NA
j_gene: TRBJ2-1
len: 15

CDR3aa: CASSHLKGEANTEAFF
CDR3nt: TGCGCCAGCAGCCACCTCAAAGGGGAGGCCAACACTGAAGCTTTCTTT
v_gene: TRBV4-3
d_gene: NA
j_gene: TRBJ1-1
len: 16

CDR3aa: CASSWGGGTEAFF
CDR3nt: TGTGCCAGCAGCTGGGGAGGGGGCACTGAAGCTTTCTTT
v_gene: TRBV5-6
d_gene: NA
j_gene: TRBJ1-1
len: 13

CDR3aa: CASRRGQGAPGETQYF
CDR3nt: TGTGCCAGCAGAAGGGGACAGGGGGCGCCCGGAGAGACCCAGTACTTC
v_gene: TRBV7-8
d_gene: TRBD1
j_gene: TRBJ2-5
len: 16

CDR3aa: CASSYSGTSRYEQFF
CDR3nt: TGTGCCAGCAGTTATTCCGGGACTAGTCGCTATGAGCAGTTCTTC
v_gene: TRBV6-6
d_gene: TRBD2
j_gene: TRBJ2-1
len: 15

CDR3aa: CASGTTRQDYEQYF
CDR3nt: TGTGCTAGTGGGACTACTAGACAGGATTACGAGCAGTACTTC
v_gene: TRBV12-5
d_gene: NA
j_gene: TRBJ2-7
len: 14

CDR3aa: CASTGVTDTQYF
CDR3nt: TGTGCCTCAACAGGGGTCACAGATACGCAGTATTTT
v_gene: TRBV10-3
d_gene: TRBD1
j_gene: TRBJ2-3
len: 12

CDR3aa: CASSLVAAQVDEQYF
CDR3nt: TGTGCCAGCAGCTTAGTCGCAGCCCAGGTGGACGAGCAGTACTTC
v_gene: TRBV7-9
d_gene: NA
j_gene: TRBJ2-7
len: 15

CDR3aa: CASSLARWGDSYGYTF
CDR3nt: TGTGCCAGCAGCTTAGCCCGGTGGGGGGATTCCTATGGCTACACCTTC
v_gene: TRBV7-8
d_gene: NA
j_gene: TRBJ1-2
len: 16

CDR3aa: CASSFLSPPAALYEQYF
CDR3nt: TGTGCCAGCAGTTTTCTCTCCCCTCCAGCGGCCCTCTACGAGCAGTACTTC
v_gene: TRBV28
d_gene: NA
j_gene: TRBJ2-7
len: 17